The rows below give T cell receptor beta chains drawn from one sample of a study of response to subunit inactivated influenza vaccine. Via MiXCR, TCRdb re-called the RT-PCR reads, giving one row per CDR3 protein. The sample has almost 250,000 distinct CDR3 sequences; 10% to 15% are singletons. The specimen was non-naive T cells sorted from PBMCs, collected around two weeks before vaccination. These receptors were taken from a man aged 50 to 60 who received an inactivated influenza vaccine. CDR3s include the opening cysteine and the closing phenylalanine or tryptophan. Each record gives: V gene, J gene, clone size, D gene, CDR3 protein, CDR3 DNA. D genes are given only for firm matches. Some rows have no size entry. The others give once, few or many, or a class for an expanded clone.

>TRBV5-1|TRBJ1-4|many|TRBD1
CASNPSGQLNEKLFF
TGCGCCAGCAATCCATCGGGACAGTTAAATGAAAAACTGTTTTTT
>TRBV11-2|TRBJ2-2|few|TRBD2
CASSLDGERGNTGELFF
TGTGCCAGCAGCTTAGATGGGGAGCGGGGGAACACCGGGGAGCTGTTTTTT
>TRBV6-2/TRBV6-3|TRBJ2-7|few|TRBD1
CASSYPRDRPYEQYF
TGTGCCAGCAGTTACCCCCGGGACAGACCCTACGAGCAGTACTTC
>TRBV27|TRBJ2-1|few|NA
CASSPGTTFGDEQFF
TGTGCCAGCAGTCCGGGGACGACCTTCGGGGATGAGCAGTTCTTC
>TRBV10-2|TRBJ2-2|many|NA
CASSGSALQGTGELFF
TGCGCCAGCAGTGGTTCGGCACTCCAAGGAACCGGGGAGCTGTTTTTT
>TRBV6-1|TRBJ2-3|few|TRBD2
CASSGGGTPPTDTQYF
TGTGCCAGCTCCGGCGGGGGGACCCCCCCCACAGATACGCAGTATTTT
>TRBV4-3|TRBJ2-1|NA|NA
CASSPWPGVEQFF
TGCGCCAGCAGCCCCTGGCCGGGGGTTGAGCAGTTCTTC
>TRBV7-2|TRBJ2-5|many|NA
CASSLWETQYF
TGTGCCAGCAGCTTATGGGAGACCCAGTACTTC
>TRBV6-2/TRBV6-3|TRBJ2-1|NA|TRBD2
CASSPGTSAEEGDLNNEQFF
TGTGCCAGCAGTCCTGGGACTAGCGCCGAGGAGGGAGATTTGAATAATGAGCAGTTCTTC
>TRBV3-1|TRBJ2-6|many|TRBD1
CASSNTGAGANVLTF
TGTGCCAGCAGTAACACAGGGGCCGGGGCCAACGTCCTGACTTTC
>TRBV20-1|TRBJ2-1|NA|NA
CSASLRAGVSYNEQFF
TGCAGTGCTAGTCTCCGCGCGGGCGTCTCCTACAATGAGCAGTTCTTC
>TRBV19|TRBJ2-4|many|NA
CASSIYRSSGIQYF
TGTGCCAGTAGTATATATAGGTCCTCGGGCATTCAGTACTTC
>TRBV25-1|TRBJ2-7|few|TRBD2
CASSHRTSGGATYEQYF
TGTGCCAGCAGCCATCGGACTAGCGGGGGGGCCACCTACGAGCAGTACTTC
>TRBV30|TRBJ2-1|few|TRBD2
CAWSFSGAYNEQFF
TGTGCCTGGAGCTTTAGCGGGGCTTACAATGAGCAGTTCTTC
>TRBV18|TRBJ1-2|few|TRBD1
CASSPQGGAYGYTF
TGTGCCAGCTCGCCTCAGGGGGGTGCCTATGGCTACACCTTC
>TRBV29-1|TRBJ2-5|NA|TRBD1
CSSLWRTGPETQYF
TGCAGCTCCCTGTGGAGGACAGGCCCCGAGACCCAGTACTTC
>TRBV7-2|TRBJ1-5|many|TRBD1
CASSSAGGSQPQHF
TGTGCCAGCAGCTCTGCAGGGGGAAGCCAGCCCCAGCATTTT
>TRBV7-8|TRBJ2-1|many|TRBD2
CASSLLAGGGNEQFF
TGTGCCAGCAGCTTACTTGCGGGAGGTGGCAATGAGCAGTTCTTC
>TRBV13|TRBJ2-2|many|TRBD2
CASRAGVYTGELFF
TGTGCCAGCAGGGCGGGGGTCTACACCGGGGAGCTGTTTTTT
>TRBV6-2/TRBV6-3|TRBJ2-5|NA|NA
CASSWGNSDWETQYF
TGTGCCAGCAGTTGGGGGAATAGTGATTGGGAGACCCAGTACTTC
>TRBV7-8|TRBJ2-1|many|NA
CASSQRGSYNEQFF
TGTGCCAGCAGCCAAAGAGGTTCCTACAATGAGCAGTTCTTC
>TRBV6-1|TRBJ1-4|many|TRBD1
CASRSQGATNEKLFF
TGTGCCAGCAGGTCACAGGGGGCAACTAATGAAAAACTGTTTTTT
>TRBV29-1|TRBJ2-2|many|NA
CSVETGYTGELFF
TGCAGCGTTGAAACAGGCTACACCGGGGAGCTGTTTTTT
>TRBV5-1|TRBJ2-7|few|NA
CASSLEPSSYEQYF
TGCGCCAGCAGCTTGGAGCCCAGTTCCTACGAGCAGTACTTC
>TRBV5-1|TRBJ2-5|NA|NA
CASSWDGTGETQYF
TGCGCCAGCAGCTGGGACGGGACGGGAGAGACCCAGTACTTC
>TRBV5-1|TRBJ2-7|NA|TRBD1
CASSTGGQYEQYF
TGCGCCAGCAGCACAGGGGGTCAATACGAGCAGTACTTC
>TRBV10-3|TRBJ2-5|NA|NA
CAISDRETQYF
TGTGCCATCAGTGACCGAGAGACCCAGTACTTC
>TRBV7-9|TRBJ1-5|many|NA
CASSLGSSGNQPQHF
TGTGCCAGCAGCTTGGGGTCCAGCGGCAATCAGCCCCAGCATTTT
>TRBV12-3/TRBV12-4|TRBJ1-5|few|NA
CASSSPDQPQHF
TGTGCCAGCAGTTCCCCCGATCAGCCCCAGCATTTT
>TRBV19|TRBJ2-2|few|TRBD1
CASTDRGKPGELFF
TGTGCCAGTACCGACAGGGGAAAACCCGGGGAGCTGTTTTTT
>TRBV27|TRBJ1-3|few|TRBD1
CASSSRDSGGTIYF
TGTGCCAGCAGTTCCCGGGACAGCGGAGGCACCATATATTTT
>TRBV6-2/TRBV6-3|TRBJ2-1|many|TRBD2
CASRPHPSGFFYNEQFF
TGTGCCAGCAGGCCTCATCCTAGCGGGTTCTTTTACAATGAGCAGTTCTTC
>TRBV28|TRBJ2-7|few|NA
CASSLRGNPYEQYF
TGTGCCAGCAGTTTAAGGGGGAATCCCTACGAGCAGTACTTC
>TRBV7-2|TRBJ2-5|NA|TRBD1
CASSFSGTGVLETQYF
TGTGCCAGCAGCTTCTCAGGGACAGGGGTCCTGGAGACCCAGTACTTC
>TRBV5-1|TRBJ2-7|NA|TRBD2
CASREFSGSTYEQYF
TGCGCCAGCAGGGAGTTTAGCGGGAGTACCTACGAGCAGTACTTC
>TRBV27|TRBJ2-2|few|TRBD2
CASSQTLAVNTGELFF
TGTGCCAGCAGCCAGACACTAGCGGTCAACACCGGGGAGCTGTTTTTT
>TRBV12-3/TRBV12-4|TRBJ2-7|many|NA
CASSFSRIYEQYF
TGTGCCAGCAGTTTTAGTCGGATCTACGAGCAGTACTTC
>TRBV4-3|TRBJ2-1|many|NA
CASSQDSSPVEQFF
TGCGCCAGCAGCCAAGATTCCTCCCCCGTGGAGCAGTTCTTC
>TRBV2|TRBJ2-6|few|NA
CASSPRAPSSGANVLTF
TGTGCCAGCAGCCCCAGGGCTCCGAGCTCTGGGGCCAACGTCCTGACTTTC
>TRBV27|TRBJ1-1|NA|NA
CASTSQGRMNTEAFF
TGTGCCAGCACGTCCCAGGGAAGGATGAACACTGAAGCTTTCTTT
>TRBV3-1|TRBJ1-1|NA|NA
CASTRFDPEAFF
TGTGCCAGCACCCGTTTTGACCCTGAAGCTTTCTTT
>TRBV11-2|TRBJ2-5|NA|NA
CASSLDFAGGRKETQYF
TGTGCCAGCAGCTTAGATTTCGCCGGGGGGCGGAAGGAGACCCAGTACTTC
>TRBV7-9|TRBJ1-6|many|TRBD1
CASSLLPGTGNSPLHF
TGTGCCAGCAGCCTCCTCCCCGGGACAGGGAATTCACCCCTCCACTTT
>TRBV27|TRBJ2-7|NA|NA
CASSFRGNGYEQYF
TGTGCCAGCAGTTTCCGAGGGAATGGCTACGAGCAGTACTTC
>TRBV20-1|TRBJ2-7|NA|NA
CSARDVLVGEQYF
TGCAGTGCTAGAGATGTGCTAGTGGGCGAGCAGTACTTC
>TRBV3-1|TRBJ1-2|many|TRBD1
CASSQARDRDYGYTF
TGTGCCAGCAGCCAAGCCCGGGACAGGGACTATGGCTACACCTTC
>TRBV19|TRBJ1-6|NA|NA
CASRFRHSSYNSPLHF
TGTGCCAGTAGGTTTCGCCACAGCTCCTATAATTCACCCCTCCACTTT
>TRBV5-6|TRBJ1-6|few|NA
CASSPGAGRNSPLHF
TGTGCCAGCAGCCCCGGGGCCGGGAGGAATTCACCCCTCCACTTT